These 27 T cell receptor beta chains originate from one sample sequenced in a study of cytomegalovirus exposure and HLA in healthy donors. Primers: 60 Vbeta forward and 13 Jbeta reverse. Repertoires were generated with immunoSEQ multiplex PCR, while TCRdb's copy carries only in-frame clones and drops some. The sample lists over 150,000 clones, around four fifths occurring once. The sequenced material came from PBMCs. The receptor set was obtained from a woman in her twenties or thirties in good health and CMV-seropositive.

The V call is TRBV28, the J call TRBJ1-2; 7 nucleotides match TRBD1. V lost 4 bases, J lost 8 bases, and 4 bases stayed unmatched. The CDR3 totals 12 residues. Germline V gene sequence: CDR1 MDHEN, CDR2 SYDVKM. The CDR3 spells CASSSQGGGYTF. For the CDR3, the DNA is TGTGCCAGCAGTTCTCAGGGGGGAGGCTACACCTTC.

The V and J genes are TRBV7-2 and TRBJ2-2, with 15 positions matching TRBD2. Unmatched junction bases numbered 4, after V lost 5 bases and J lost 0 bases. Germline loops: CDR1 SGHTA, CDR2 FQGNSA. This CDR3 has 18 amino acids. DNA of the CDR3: TGTGCCAGCAGCCCCGGACTAGCGGGAGGGCCGAACACCGGGGAGCTGTTTTTT. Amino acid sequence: CASSPGLAGGPNTGELFF. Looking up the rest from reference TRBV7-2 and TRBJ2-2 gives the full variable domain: GAGVSQSPSNKVTEKGKDVELRCDPISGHTALYWYRQSLGQGLEFLIYFQGNSAPDKSGLPSDRFSAERTGGSVSTLTIQRTQQEDSAVYLCASSPGLAGGPNTGELFFGEGSRLTVL.

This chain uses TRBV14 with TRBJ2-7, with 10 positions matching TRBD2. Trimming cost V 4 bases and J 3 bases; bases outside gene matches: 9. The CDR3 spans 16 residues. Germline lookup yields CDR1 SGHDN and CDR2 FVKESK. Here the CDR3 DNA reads TGTGCCAGCAGCCGCGGGCTAGCGGGGGTGTACTACGAGCAGTACTTC. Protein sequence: CASSRGLAGVYYEQYF.

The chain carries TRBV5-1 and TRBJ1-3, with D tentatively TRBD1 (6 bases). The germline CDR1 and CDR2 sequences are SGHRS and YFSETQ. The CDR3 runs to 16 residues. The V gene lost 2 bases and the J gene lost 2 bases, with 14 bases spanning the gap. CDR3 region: CASSLEPTGTGNTIYF. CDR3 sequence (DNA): TGCGCCAGCAGCTTAGAACCGACAGGTACTGGAAACACCATATATTTT.

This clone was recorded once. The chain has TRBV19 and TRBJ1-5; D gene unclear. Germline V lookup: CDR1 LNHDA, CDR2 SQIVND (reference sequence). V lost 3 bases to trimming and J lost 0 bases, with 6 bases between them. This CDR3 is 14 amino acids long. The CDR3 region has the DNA TGTGCCAGTAGTATCCACAGTAGCAATCAGCCCCAGCATTTT. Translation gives CASSIHSSNQPQHF.

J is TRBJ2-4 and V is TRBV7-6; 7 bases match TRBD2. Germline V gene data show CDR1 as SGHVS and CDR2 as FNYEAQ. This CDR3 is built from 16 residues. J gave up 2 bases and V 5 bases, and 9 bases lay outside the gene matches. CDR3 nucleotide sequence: TGTGCCAGCAGCCCCGGGGGGAGGGGAACCAAAAACATTCAGTACTTC. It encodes CASSPGGRGTKNIQYF.

The CDR3 sequence: CASRWTDAGGQYF. The CDR3 nucleotides are TGTGCCAGCAGGTGGACAGACGCGGGGGGGCAGTACTTC. The rearrangement links TRBV28 to TRBJ2-7; 8 bases align to TRBD2. Germline lookup yields CDR1 MDHEN and CDR2 SYDVKM. This CDR3 is built from 13 residues. Trimming at V came to 6 bases and at J to 9 bases, leaving 10 bases not matched to a gene.

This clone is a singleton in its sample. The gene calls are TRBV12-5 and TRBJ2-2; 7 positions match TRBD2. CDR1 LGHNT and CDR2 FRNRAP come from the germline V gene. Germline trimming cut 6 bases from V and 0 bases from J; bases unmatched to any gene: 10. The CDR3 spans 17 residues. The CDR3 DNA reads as TGTGCTAGTGGCTTTAGGCCCGGGACTACGAACACCGGGGAGCTGTTTTTT. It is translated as CASGFRPGTTNTGELFF.

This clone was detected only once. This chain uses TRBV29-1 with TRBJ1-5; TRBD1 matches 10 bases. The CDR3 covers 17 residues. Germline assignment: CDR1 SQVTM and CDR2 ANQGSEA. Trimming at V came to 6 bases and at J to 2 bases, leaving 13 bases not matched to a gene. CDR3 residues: CSVAVGQGEAGNQPQHF. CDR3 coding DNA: TGCAGCGTAGCCGTTGGACAGGGGGAAGCTGGCAATCAGCCCCAGCATTTT.

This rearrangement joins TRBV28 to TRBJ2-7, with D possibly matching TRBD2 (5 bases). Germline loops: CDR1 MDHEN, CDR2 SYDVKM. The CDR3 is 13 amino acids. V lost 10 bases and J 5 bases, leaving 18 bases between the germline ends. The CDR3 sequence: CATTRPGLDEQYF. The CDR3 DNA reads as TGTGCCACAACCAGACCGGGGTTGGACGAGCAGTACTTC.

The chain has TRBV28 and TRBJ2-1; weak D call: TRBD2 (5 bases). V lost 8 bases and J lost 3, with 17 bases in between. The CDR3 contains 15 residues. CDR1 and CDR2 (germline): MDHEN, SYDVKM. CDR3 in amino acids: CASHMSGIVYNEQFF. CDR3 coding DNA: TGTGCCAGCCATATGTCCGGGATTGTCTACAATGAGCAGTTCTTC.

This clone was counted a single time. The CDR3 loop is CASSLGDYNEQFF. The CDR3 DNA follows: TGTGCCAGCAGTTTGGGAGACTACAATGAGCAGTTCTTC. The chain links TRBV6-6 to TRBJ2-1; the D gene is possibly TRBD2 (5 bases). V dropped 4 bases and J dropped 3 bases, with 7 bases sitting between them. This CDR3 region has 13 residues. The V gene's germline CDR1 is MNHNY and CDR2 SVGAGI (reference sequence).

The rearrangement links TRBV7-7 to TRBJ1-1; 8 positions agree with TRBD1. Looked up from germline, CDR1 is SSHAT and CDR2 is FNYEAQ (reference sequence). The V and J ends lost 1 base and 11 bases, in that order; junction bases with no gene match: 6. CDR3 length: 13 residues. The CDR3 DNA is TGTGCCAGCAGCTTAGACAGGGGGAGTGACGCTTTCTTT. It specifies CASSLDRGSDAFF.

CDR3 sequence (DNA): TGTGCCAGCAGGGACAGGGCCACCGGGGAGCTGTTTTTT. As protein: CASRDRATGELFF. The chain employs TRBV2 and TRBJ2-2; 8 positions match TRBD1. With V trimmed by 6 bases and J by 4 bases, 1 base remained unmatched. CDR3 length equals 13 residues. CDR1 is SNHLY and CDR2 is FYNNEI in the germline V gene.

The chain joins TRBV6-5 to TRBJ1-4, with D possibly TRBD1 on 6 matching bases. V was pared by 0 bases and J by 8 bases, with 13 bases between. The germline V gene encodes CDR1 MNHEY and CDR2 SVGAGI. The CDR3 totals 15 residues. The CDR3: CASSYSQGPMEKLFF. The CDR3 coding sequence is TGTGCCAGCAGTTACTCGCAGGGGCCTATGGAAAAACTGTTTTTT.

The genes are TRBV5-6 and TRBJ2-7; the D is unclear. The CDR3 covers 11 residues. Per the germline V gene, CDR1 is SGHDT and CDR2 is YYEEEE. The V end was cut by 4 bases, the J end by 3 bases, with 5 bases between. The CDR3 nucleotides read TGTGCCAGCAGCCAACTCTACGAGCAGTACTTC. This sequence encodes CASSQLYEQYF.

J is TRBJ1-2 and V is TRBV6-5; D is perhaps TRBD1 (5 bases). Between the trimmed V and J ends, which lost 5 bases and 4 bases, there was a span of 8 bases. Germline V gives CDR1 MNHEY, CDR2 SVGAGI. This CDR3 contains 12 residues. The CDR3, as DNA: TGTGCCAGCAGTAAGGGACTCTATGGCTACACCTTC. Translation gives CASSKGLYGYTF.

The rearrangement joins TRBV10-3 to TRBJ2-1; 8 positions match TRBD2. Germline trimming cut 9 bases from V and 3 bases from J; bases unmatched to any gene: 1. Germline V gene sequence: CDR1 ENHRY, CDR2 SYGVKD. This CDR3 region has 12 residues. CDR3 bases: TGTGCCATAGCGGGAGACTACAATGAGCAGTTCTTC. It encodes CAIAGDYNEQFF.

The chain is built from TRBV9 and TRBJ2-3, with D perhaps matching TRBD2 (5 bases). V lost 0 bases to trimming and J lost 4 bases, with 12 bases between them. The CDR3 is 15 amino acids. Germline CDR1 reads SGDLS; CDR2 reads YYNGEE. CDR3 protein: CASSVDTRGADTQYF. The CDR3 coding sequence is TGTGCCAGCAGCGTAGATACTAGAGGCGCAGATACGCAGTATTTT.

The CDR3 DNA is TGTGCCAGCGGCCCTTCAGGGGGAACCTACGAGCAGTACTTC. It translates to CASGPSGGTYEQYF. This sequence joins TRBV28 and TRBJ2-7; 7 positions agree with TRBD1. CDR3 length: 14 residues. In germline, CDR1 is MDHEN, CDR2 SYDVKM. Trimming at V came to 8 bases and at J to 2 bases, leaving 9 bases not matched to a gene.

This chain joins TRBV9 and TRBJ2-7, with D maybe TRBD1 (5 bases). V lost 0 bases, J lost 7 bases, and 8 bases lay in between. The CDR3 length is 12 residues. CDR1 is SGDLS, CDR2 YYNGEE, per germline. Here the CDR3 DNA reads TGTGCCAGCAGCGTAGCCCAGGGAGAGCAGTACTTC. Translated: CASSVAQGEQYF.

The CDR3 sequence is CASSDGLAGRTDTQYF. The DNA for the CDR3 is TGTGCCAGCAGTGACGGACTAGCGGGCCGCACAGATACGCAGTATTTT. The chain has TRBV6-1 and TRBJ2-3, with 11 bases matching TRBD2. CDR1 is MNHNS, CDR2 SASEGT, per germline. There are 16 residues in the CDR3. Germline trimming cut 3 bases from V and 1 base from J; bases unmatched to any gene: 3.

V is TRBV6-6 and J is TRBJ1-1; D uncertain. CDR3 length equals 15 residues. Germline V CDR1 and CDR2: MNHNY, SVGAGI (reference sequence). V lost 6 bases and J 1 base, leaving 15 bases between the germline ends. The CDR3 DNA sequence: TGTGCCAGCAGATATCCAACAGAGACGAACACTGAAGCTTTCTTT. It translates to CASRYPTETNTEAFF.

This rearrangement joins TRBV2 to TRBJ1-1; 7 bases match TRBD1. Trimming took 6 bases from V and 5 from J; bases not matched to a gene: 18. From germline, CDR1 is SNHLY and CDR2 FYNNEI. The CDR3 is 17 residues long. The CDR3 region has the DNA TGTGCCAGCAGCTCGACCTCTTTGGACAGGTTGGGAACTGAAGCTTTCTTT. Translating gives CASSSTSLDRLGTEAFF. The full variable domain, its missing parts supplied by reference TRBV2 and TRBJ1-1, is EPEVTQTPSHQVTQMGQEVILRCVPISNHLYFYWYRQILGQKVEFLVSFYNNEISEKSEIFDDQFSVERPDGSNFTLKIRSTKLEDSAMYFCASSSTSLDRLGTEAFFGQGTRLTVV.

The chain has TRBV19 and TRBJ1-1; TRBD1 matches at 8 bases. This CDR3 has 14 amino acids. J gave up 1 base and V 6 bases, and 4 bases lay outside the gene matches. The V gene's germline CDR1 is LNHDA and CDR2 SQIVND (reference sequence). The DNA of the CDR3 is TGTGCCAGTAGCCTACAGGGGGGGAACACTGAAGCTTTCTTT. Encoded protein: CASSLQGGNTEAFF. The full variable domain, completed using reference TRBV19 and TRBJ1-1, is DGGITQSPKYLFRKEGQNVTLSCEQNLNHDAMYWYRQDPGQGLRLIYYSQIVNDFQKGDIAEGYSVSREKKESFPLTVTSAQKNPTAFYLCASSLQGGNTEAFFGQGTRLTVV.

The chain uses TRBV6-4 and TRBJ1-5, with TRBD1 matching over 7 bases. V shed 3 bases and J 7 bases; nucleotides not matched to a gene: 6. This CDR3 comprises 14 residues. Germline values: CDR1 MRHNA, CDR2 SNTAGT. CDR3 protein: CASSEEQGTQPQHF. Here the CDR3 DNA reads TGTGCCAGCAGTGAGGAACAGGGGACACAGCCCCAGCATTTT.

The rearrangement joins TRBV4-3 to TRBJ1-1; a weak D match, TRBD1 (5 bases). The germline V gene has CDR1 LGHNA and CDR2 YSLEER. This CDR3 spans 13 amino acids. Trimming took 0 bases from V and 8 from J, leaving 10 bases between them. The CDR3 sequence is CASSQDWSGEAFF. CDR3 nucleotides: TGCGCCAGCAGCCAAGATTGGTCAGGGGAAGCTTTCTTT.